The rows below give T cell receptor beta chains drawn from one sample of a study of cytomegalovirus exposure and HLA in healthy donors. TCRdb's table, derived via immunoSEQ multiplex PCR, lists solely in-frame clones and lacks some. Its clone listing holds some 130,000 clones. Material: PBMCs. These TCRs come from a woman aged 40 to 49 in good health and CMV-seropositive. The conserved cysteine and the conserved F or W are not part of the CDR3 here. D genes are given only for firm matches.

ASSLDIGAGSYEQY	TRBJ2-7	TRBV7-2	NA
ATRLDYEQY	TRBJ2-7	TRBV10-3	NA
ASSISGQGANYGYT	TRBJ1-2	TRBV19	TRBD1
ASSIGGVVEAF	TRBJ1-1	TRBV19	NA
ASSPDRMNTEAF	TRBJ1-1	TRBV7-2	NA
ASSQNRGRLF	TRBJ2-1	TRBV19	TRBD1
ASSFLDRTKEAF	TRBJ1-1	TRBV27	NA
ASRYRGALPDTQY	TRBJ2-3	TRBV5-4	NA
ASSFWTGPFLF	TRBJ2-1	TRBV7-2	TRBD1
AISESGQALVDEQY	TRBJ2-7	TRBV10-3	NA
ASSLESRLAG	TRBJ2-7	TRBV7-9	TRBD2
ASSLWPPLTGGGTDTQY	TRBJ2-3	TRBV27	TRBD1
ASSHTGIYTEAF	TRBJ1-1	TRBV25-1	NA
ASRDSRYEQY	NA	TRBV6-6	TRBD1
ASSDRTGGGRRKYDEQY	TRBJ2-7	TRBV5-1	TRBD1
ASSRYGGANTGELF	TRBJ2-2	TRBV7-3	NA
ASILERGTEAF	TRBJ1-1	TRBV11-2	NA
ASASGVGQPQH	TRBJ1-5	TRBV12-5	NA
ASSLLLAGEGETQY	TRBJ2-5	TRBV5-6	TRBD2
ASSPSGTGGYEQY	NA	TRBV9	TRBD1
SVEDRSGEKLF	TRBJ1-4	TRBV29-1	TRBD1
ASSSNSPGLAGRNTGELF	TRBJ2-2	TRBV5-1	TRBD2